This paragraph covers one T cell receptor beta chain sequence. Its antigen is unidentified. Libraries were prepared by immunoSEQ multiplex PCR; TCRdb keeps only in-frame clonotypes and omits some of them. The sample consists of around 20,000 clones, approximately 90% of them appearing once. V lost 0 bases and J 4 bases, leaving 11 bases between the germline ends. Germline V gene lookup returns CDR1 SGDLS and CDR2 YYNGEE. CDR3 size: 15 residues. The sample is drawn from a study of chemoradiotherapy in HPV16-positive cancers. Study as a whole: Candidate HPV-specific clones and shared TCR motifs came from two HPV16-positive patients. Study outcomes and limitations: The functional HPV-specific definition rests on just a couple of HPV16-positive patients.

Repeated repertoire sampling spanned the course of chemoradiotherapy. The V call is TRBV9, the J call TRBJ1-5; D perhaps matches TRBD1 (5 bases). The source is a human donor with HPV-associated anogenital cancer. The source material was blood, sampled from a patient who underwent chemoradiotherapy. The CDR3 DNA is TGTGCCAGCAGCGTAGGCGGGGGGGAAAATCAGCCCCAGCATTTT. It encodes CASSVGGGENQPQHF.